The clone carrying this T cell receptor beta chain was seen a few times. This sample is drawn from a study of blood T cells in healthy people across ages. V lost 8 bases to trimming and J lost 4 bases, with 14 bases between them. CDR1 is LNHNV, CDR2 YYDKDF, per germline (reference sequence). The CDR3 totals 13 residues. A second PCR, run for about 6 to 11 cycles, used a sample-barcoded 5' primer plus a J-beta primer mix. With 12 random nucleotides, a template-switch adaptor tagged each individual cDNA molecule. TCRdb itself ran the 5' RACE reads through MiXCR, one entry per CDR3 protein. The sample yields 700,000 to 950,000 distinct CDR3 sequences, around 46% seen once.

This TCR was recovered from a woman aged 55-69 years in good health. The rearrangement uses TRBV15 and TRBJ1-2; a possible D gene is TRBD1 (5 bases). The specimen sequenced was blood. This CDR3 is CATRVWGVYGYTF. The DNA for the CDR3 is TGTGCCACCCGGGTTTGGGGGGTCTATGGCTACACCTTC.